These T cell receptor beta chains were read from a single sample in a study of cytomegalovirus exposure and HLA in healthy donors. Using immunoSEQ multiplex PCR, the repertoire was profiled, and TCRdb retains in-frame clones only, with some absent. The sample yields around 150,000 clones, 68% seen once. Sequencing was performed on PBMCs. These receptors were collected from a woman aged 18-29 years in good health and CMV-seropositive. The CDR3 runs from the conserved cysteine through the conserved F or W. A D gene is named only where the DNA matches it firmly.

j_call | v_call | d_call | cdr3_aa
TRBJ2-1 | TRBV5-8 | TRBD2 | CASSLVVKREGEQFF
TRBJ2-2 | TRBV13 | TRBD2 | CATTGLAGGANTGELFF
TRBJ2-3 | TRBV19 | NA | CASSIPVGGDTQYF
TRBJ2-7 | TRBV10-3 | NA | CAISESTGTYEQYF
TRBJ2-3 | TRBV19 | TRBD2 | CAVTGTSGTDTQYF
TRBJ2-2 | TRBV18 | TRBD1 | CASSRDPGQGFSGELFF
TRBJ2-1 | TRBV2 | NA | CASSSVRERQFF
TRBJ2-3 | TRBV5-4 | NA | CASSLDIWGVNTQYF
TRBJ2-1 | TRBV5-6 | NA | CASSLGYLGKDNEQFF
TRBJ2-3 | TRBV9 | TRBD2 | CASSTRTSGADTQYF
TRBJ2-5 | TRBV18 | NA | CASSPAGLQKETQYF
TRBJ2-4 | TRBV19 | NA | CASRDRPDGSIQYF
TRBJ2-2 | TRBV7-3 | TRBD2 | CASSLIGGGRGSTGELFF
TRBJ2-7 | TRBV7-9 | NA | CASSSLAPYEQYF
TRBJ2-7 | TRBV4-2 | TRBD2 | CASSYLSSGTNYEQYF
TRBJ1-4 | TRBV6-1 | NA | CASNPHVQEKLFF
TRBJ1-1 | TRBV7-2 | NA | CASSLGGGWGTEAFF
TRBJ1-6 | TRBV7-9 | TRBD1 | CASSLPGQGGTPLHF
TRBJ2-7 | TRBV2 | NA | CASRLDGNGGYEQYF
TRBJ1-2 | TRBV2 | NA | CASSLAGKNGYTF
TRBJ2-3 | TRBV9 | NA | CASSDSVHTDTQYF
TRBJ1-4 | TRBV28 | NA | CASRNTNSYNEKLFF
TRBJ1-2 | TRBV7-9 | TRBD1 | CASSPGQRYGYTF
TRBJ2-5 | TRBV18 | TRBD2 | CASSPTWGTKATQYF
TRBJ2-2 | TRBV28 | TRBD2 | CASSRGLADTGELFF
TRBJ2-2 | TRBV9 | NA | CASSAAGGHTGELFF
TRBJ1-2 | TRBV7-3 | NA | CASSLRGDTSGYTF
TRBJ2-7 | TRBV19 | TRBD1 | CASKSTGSHEQYF
TRBJ2-5 | TRBV6-1 | TRBD2 | CASSEIGSGSYLETQYF
TRBJ2-5 | TRBV6-6 | TRBD2 | CASRPRGGAGETQYF
TRBJ2-5 | TRBV11-2 | NA | CASSLAGVQETQYF
TRBJ2-7 | TRBV19 | NA | CASSTYAAYEQYF
TRBJ2-5 | TRBV28 | TRBD2 | CASRGLEDETQYF
TRBJ2-5 | TRBV13 | TRBD2 | CASSPGLAGEQETQYF
TRBJ1-1 | TRBV5-1 | TRBD1 | CASSLDRAPSGEAFF
TRBJ2-6 | TRBV2 | TRBD1 | CASSGQGTGANVLTF
TRBJ1-4 | TRBV5-6 | NA | CASSLLQGINEKLFF
TRBJ1-5 | TRBV5-5 | NA | CASSLVGDGWNSNQPQHF
TRBJ2-7 | TRBV6-1 | NA | CASSGQTSSYEQYF
TRBJ2-1 | TRBV27 | NA | CASMVSRSSYNEQFF
TRBJ2-1 | TRBV7-2 | NA | CASSSTGRESNNEQFF
TRBJ2-7 | TRBV5-1 | NA | CASSLGASYEQYF
TRBJ1-3 | TRBV6-1 | NA | CASMGLSGNTIYF
TRBJ1-4 | TRBV6-5 | NA | CASSYAPGKLFF
TRBJ1-1 | TRBV7-9 | NA | CASSLYSNTEAFF